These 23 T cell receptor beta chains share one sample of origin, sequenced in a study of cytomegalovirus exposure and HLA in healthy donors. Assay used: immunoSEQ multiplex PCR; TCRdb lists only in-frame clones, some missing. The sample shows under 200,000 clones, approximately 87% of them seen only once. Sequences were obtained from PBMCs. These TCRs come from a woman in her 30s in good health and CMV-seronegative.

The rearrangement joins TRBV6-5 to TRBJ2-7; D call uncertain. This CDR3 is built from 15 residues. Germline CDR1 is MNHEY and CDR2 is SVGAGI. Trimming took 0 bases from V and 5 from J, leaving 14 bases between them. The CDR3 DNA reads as TGTGCCAGCAGTTACTCTCAAGTTCGACTGGACGAGCAGTACTTC. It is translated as CASSYSQVRLDEQYF.

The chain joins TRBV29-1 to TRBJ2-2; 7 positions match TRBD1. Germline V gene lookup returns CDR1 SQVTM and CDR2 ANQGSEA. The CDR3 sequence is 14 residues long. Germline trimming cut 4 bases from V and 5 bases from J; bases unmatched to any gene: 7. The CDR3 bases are TGCAGCGTTGGTGGCAGGGGGAAGACCGGGGAGCTGTTTTTT. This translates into CSVGGRGKTGELFF.

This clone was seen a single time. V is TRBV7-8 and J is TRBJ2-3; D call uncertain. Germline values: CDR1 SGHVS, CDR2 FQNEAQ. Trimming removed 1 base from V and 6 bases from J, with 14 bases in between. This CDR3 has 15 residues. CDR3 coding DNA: TGTGCCAGCAGCTTAGTACACACGGACCGGGATACGCAGTATTTT. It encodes CASSLVHTDRDTQYF.

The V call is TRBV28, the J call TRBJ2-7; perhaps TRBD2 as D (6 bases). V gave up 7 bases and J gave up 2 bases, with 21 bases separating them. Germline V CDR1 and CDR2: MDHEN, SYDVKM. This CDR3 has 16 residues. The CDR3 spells CASILNGGPKAYEQYF. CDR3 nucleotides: TGTGCCAGCATCCTTAACGGGGGACCTAAAGCCTACGAGCAGTACTTC.

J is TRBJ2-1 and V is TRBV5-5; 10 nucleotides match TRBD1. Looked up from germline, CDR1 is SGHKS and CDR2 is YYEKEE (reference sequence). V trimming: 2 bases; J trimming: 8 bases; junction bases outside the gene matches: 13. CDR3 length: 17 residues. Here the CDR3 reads CASSFLSRTGGKDEQFF. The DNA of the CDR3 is TGTGCCAGCAGCTTTTTATCCCGGACAGGGGGGAAAGATGAGCAGTTCTTC.

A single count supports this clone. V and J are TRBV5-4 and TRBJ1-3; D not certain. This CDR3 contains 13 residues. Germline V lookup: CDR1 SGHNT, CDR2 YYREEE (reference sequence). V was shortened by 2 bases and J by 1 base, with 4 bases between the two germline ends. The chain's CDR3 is CASSFLSGNTIYF. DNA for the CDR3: TGTGCCAGCAGCTTTTTATCTGGAAACACCATATATTTT.

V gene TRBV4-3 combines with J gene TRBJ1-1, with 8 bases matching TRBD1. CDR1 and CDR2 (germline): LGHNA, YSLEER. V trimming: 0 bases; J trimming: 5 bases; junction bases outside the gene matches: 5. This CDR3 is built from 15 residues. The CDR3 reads CASSQDRDRRTEAFF. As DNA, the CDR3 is TGCGCCAGCAGCCAAGATCGGGACAGGCGGACTGAAGCTTTCTTT.

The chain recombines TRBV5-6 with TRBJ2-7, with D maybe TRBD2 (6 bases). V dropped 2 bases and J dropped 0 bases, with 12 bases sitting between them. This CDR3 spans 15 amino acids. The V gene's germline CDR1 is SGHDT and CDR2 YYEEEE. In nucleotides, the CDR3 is TGTGCCAGCAGCTTTCTAGCGCAGGGCTCCTACGAGCAGTACTTC. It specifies CASSFLAQGSYEQYF. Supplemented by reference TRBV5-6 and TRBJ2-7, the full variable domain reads DAGVTQSPTHLIKTRGQQVTLRCSPKSGHDTVSWYQQALGQGPQFIFQYYEEEERQRGNFPDRFSGHQFPNYSSELNVNALLLGDSALYLCASSFLAQGSYEQYFGPGTRLTVT.

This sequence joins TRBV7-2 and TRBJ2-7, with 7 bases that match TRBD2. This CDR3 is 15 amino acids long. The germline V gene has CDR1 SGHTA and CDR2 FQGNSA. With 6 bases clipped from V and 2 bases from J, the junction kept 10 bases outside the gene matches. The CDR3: CASSLIGGSPYEQYF. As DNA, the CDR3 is TGTGCCAGCAGTTTGATCGGCGGGAGTCCCTACGAGCAGTACTTC.

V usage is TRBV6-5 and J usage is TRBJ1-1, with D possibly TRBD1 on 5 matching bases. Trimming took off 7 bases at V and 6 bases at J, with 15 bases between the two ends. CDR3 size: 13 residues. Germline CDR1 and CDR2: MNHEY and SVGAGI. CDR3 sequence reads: CASNPSPGPEAFF. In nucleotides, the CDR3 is TGTGCCAGCAACCCAAGCCCGGGGCCTGAAGCTTTCTTT.

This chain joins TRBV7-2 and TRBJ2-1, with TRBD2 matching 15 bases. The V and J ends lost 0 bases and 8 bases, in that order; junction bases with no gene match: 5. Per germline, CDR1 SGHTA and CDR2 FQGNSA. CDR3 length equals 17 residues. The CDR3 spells CASSLAGLAGGWHEQFF. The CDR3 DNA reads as TGTGCCAGCAGCTTAGCGGGACTAGCGGGAGGATGGCATGAGCAGTTCTTC.

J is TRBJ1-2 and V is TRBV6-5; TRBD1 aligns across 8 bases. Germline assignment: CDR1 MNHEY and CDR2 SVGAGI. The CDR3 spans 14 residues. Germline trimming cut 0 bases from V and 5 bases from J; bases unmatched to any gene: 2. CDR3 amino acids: CASSYSGQGYGYTF. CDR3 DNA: TGTGCCAGCAGTTACTCTGGACAGGGTTATGGCTACACCTTC.

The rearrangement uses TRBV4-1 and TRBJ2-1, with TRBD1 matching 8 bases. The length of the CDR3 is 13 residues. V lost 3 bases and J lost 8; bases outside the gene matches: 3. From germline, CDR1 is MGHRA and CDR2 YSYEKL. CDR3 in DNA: TGCGCCAGCAGCCACGACAGGGGCTATGAGCAGTTCTTC. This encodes CASSHDRGYEQFF.

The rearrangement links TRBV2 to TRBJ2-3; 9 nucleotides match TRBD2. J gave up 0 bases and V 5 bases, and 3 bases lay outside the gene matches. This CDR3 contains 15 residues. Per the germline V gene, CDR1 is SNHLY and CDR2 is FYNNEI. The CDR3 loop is CASSLAGFSTDTQYF. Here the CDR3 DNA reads TGTGCCAGCAGTCTAGCGGGGTTTAGCACAGATACGCAGTATTTT. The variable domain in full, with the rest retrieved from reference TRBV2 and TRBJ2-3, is EPEVTQTPSHQVTQMGQEVILRCVPISNHLYFYWYRQILGQKVEFLVSFYNNEISEKSEIFDDQFSVERPDGSNFTLKIRSTKLEDSAMYFCASSLAGFSTDTQYFGPGTRLTVL.

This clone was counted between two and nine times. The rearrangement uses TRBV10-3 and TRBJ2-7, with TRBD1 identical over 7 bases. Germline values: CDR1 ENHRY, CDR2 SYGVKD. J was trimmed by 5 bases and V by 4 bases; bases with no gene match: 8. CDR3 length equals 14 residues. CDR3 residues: CAISGTGEFDEQYF. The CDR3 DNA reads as TGTGCCATCAGTGGTACAGGGGAGTTCGACGAGCAGTACTTC.

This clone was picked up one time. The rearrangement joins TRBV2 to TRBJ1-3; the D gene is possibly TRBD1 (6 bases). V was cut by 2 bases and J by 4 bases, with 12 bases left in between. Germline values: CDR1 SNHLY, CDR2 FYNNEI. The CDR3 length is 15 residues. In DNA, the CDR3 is TGTGCCAGCAGTGAACTGGGGGGGGCGGGAAACACCATATATTTT. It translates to CASSELGGAGNTIYF.

The CDR3 DNA sequence: TGTGCCAGCAGTTATATTGGGAGCTACGAGCAGTACTTC. It codes for CASSYIGSYEQYF. This sequence joins TRBV6-5 and TRBJ2-7, with TRBD2 as a possible D gene (5 bases). Per the germline V gene, CDR1 is MNHEY and CDR2 is SVGAGI. V lost 3 bases and J lost 3, with 9 bases in between. The CDR3 has 13 amino acids.

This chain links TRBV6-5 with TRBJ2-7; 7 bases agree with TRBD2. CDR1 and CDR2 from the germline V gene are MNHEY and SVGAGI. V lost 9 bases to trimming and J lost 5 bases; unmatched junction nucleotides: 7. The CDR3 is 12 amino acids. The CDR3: CASGGSPNEQYF. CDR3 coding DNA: TGTGCCAGTGGCGGGAGCCCTAACGAGCAGTACTTC.

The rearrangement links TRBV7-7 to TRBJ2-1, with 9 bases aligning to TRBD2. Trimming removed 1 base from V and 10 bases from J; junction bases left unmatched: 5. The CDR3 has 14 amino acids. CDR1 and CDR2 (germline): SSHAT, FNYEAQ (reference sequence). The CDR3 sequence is CASSLGSSGNEQFF. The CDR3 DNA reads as TGTGCCAGCAGCTTAGGATCTAGCGGGAACGAGCAGTTCTTC.

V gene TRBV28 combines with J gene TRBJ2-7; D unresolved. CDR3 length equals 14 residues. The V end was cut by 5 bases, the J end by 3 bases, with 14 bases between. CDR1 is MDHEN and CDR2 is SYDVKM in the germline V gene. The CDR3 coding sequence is TGTGCCAGCAGTCCCAGCTCCCCGGGCTACGAGCAGTACTTC. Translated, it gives CASSPSSPGYEQYF. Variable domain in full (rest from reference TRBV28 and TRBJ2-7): DVKVTQSSRYLVKRTGEKVFLECVQDMDHENMFWYRQDPGLGLRLIYFSYDVKMKEKGDIPEGYSVSREKKERFSLILESASTNQTSMYLCASSPSSPGYEQYFGPGTRLTVT.

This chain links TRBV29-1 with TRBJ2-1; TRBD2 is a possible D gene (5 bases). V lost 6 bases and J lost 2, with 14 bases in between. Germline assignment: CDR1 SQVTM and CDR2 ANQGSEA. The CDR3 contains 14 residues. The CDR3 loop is CSVRALGTYNEQFF. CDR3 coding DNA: TGCAGCGTCCGAGCACTAGGAACCTACAATGAGCAGTTCTTC.

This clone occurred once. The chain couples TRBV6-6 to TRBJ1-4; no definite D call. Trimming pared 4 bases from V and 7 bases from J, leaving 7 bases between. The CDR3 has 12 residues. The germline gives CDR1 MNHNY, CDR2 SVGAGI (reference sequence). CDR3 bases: TGTGCCAGCAGTTTACAATTTGAAAAACTGTTTTTT. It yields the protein CASSLQFEKLFF.

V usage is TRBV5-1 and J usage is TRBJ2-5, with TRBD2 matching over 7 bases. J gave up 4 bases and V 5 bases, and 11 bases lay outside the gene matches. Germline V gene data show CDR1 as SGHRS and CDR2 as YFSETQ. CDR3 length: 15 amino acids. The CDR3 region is CASRLGTTPSETQYF. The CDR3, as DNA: TGCGCCAGCAGACTCGGGACTACCCCTTCAGAGACCCAGTACTTC.